This T cell receptor (beta chain) was recorded in a study of blood T cell repertoires in COVID-19. Across the whole study: Some COVID-19 samples were acute and others convalescent; all came from the United States, Italy and Spain. Nucleic acid was either cDNA or gDNA, and it came from T cells, B-cell-depleted T cells, or PBMCs.

Authors' methods: Reference gene primer amplification gave nucleated cell count estimates. TCRdb's copy holds only in-frame clones and misses some; the assay was immunoSEQ multiplex PCR. The DNA was the basis for D and trimming; V, J and clone size are from that table. The sample carries 100,000 or so clones, 75% to 85% recorded once. V lost 3 bases to trimming and J lost 11 bases; unmatched junction nucleotides: 7. The germline gives CDR1 LGHDT, CDR2 YNNKEL (reference sequence). The CDR3 length is 15 residues. The rearrangement links TRBV3-1 (or the pseudogene TRBV3-2) to TRBJ1-6, with 10 nucleotides matching TRBD1. The specimen was peripheral blood. This sequence was found in a human donor in a cohort sampled during active COVID-19. This CDR3 is CASSHGQGVSPPLHF. CDR3 nucleotides: TGTGCCAGCAGCCACGGACAGGGGGTGTCACCACCCCTCCACTTT.